What follows are 32 T cell receptor beta chains derived from one specimen sequenced in a study of T cells in Graves' hyperthyroidism and ophthalmopathy. From RNA transcripts, TCR beta CDR3 regions were amplified. Primed by the HTBI set, a first-round RT-PCR was run on the TCR CDR3. TCRdb re-called the multiplex PCR reads with MiXCR, one entry per CDR3 protein. The repertoire holds roughly 500,000 distinct CDR3 sequences, with about 43% as singletons. Input material: peripheral blood or thyroid tissue (not recorded which). These receptors were obtained from an adult woman with Graves' disease, either hyperthyroidism or ophthalmopathy (not recorded which).

There are a few counts of this clonotype. A read error may explain this, as a much larger clone is one base away. The limits of the CDR3 on the DNA are not certain, so only TCRdb's listed CDR3 is given. The V gene is TRBV29-1, the J gene TRBJ2-7. Per germline, CDR1 SQVTM and CDR2 ANQGSEA. The CDR3 comprises 12 residues, both ends counted. The CDR3 here is CSVGTGSYEQCF.

The rearrangement uses TRBV10-3 and TRBJ1-2; no clear D gene. Trimming cost V 3 bases and J 3 bases, with 8 bases left between them. The CDR3 runs 13 residues. Germline lookup yields CDR1 ENHRY and CDR2 SYGVKD. CDR3 loop: CAISEGTDYGYTF. The DNA for the CDR3 is TGTGCCATCAGTGAAGGCACAGACTATGGCTACACCTTC.

This sequence joins TRBV6-4 and TRBJ2-5; D ambiguous. V shed 5 bases and J shed 4 bases, with 32 bases lying between them. This CDR3 contains 20 residues. CDR1 is MRHNA and CDR2 is SNTAGT in the germline V gene. This chain's CDR3 is CASSTARRNVPPVRPETQYF. CDR3 in DNA: TGTGCCAGCAGTACTGCTCGTAGGAACGTCCCCCCTGTCCGGCCAGAGACCCAGTACTTC.

The V call is TRBV11-1, the J call TRBJ1-2, with 10 positions matching TRBD1. Germline CDR1 reads SGHAT; CDR2 reads FQDESV (reference sequence). The CDR3 is 14 amino acids. The J segment lost 3 bases and the V segment lost 6 bases, leaving 4 bases of the junction unmatched. The CDR3 coding sequence is TGTGCCAGCAGTGGACAGGGGGATGACTATGGCTACACCTTC. It encodes CASSGQGDDYGYTF.

V and J are TRBV7-2 and TRBJ2-5; TRBD1 is a possible D gene (7 bases). Germline loops: CDR1 SGHTA, CDR2 FQGNSA. With 0 bases removed from V and 3 bases from J, the gap between germline ends came to 14 bases. CDR3 length: 16 residues. CDR3 sequence: CASSLAGGQTEETQYF. As DNA, the CDR3 is TGTGCCAGCAGCTTAGCGGGGGGACAGACCGAAGAGACCCAGTACTTC.

There are many counts of this clonotype. V usage is TRBV20-1 and J usage is TRBJ1-6, with TRBD1 identical over 11 bases. With V trimmed by 4 bases and J by 5 bases, 4 bases remained unmatched. Germline V lookup: CDR1 DFQATT, CDR2 SNEGSKA (reference sequence). This CDR3 region has 15 residues. The DNA of the CDR3 is TGCAGTGCTAACCGGGACAGGGGGGATAATTCACCCCTCCACTTT. Encoded protein: CSANRDRGDNSPLHF.

The table lists this clonotype with many counts. The chain uses TRBV11-2 and TRBJ1-2, with D possibly TRBD1 on 6 matching bases. This CDR3 has 15 amino acids. The V gene lost 2 bases and the J gene lost 2 bases, with 12 bases spanning the gap. CDR1 is SGHAT, CDR2 FQNNGV, per germline. CDR3 bases: TGTGCCAGCAGCTTAAGGGGACAACTCAACTATGGCTACACCTTC. Translating gives CASSLRGQLNYGYTF. Full variable domain (outside the CDR3, taken from reference TRBV11-2 and TRBJ1-2): EAGVAQSPRYKIIEKRQSVAFWCNPISGHATLYWYQQILGQGPKLLIQFQNNGVVDDSQLPKDRFSAERLKGVDSTLKIQPAKLEDSAVYLCASSLRGQLNYGYTFGSGTRLTVV.

The table lists this clonotype with many counts. The V gene is TRBV6-6, the J gene TRBJ2-7, with TRBD2 matching over 10 bases. The CDR3 is made up of 15 amino acids. The germline V gene encodes CDR1 MNHNY and CDR2 SVGAGI (reference sequence). V shed 6 bases and J 6 bases; nucleotides not matched to a gene: 11. CDR3 bases: TGTGCCAGCAGCATGAGCGGGAGGGAGGTAGGCGAGCAGTACTTC. Translation: CASSMSGREVGEQYF.

This clonotype was seen a handful of times. V usage is TRBV7-2 and J usage is TRBJ2-2, with D unresolved. Germline CDR1 SGHTA, CDR2 FQGNSA. The CDR3 loop spans 13 amino acids. V was cut by 4 bases and J by 5 bases, with 8 bases left in between. The CDR3 sequence: CASSSPTTGELFF. CDR3 in DNA: TGTGCCAGCAGCTCCCCTACGACCGGGGAGCTGTTTTTT.

This rearrangement joins TRBV15 to TRBJ1-3; D gene ambiguous. The CDR3 extends over 15 amino acids. Germline V gene sequence: CDR1 LNHNV, CDR2 YYDKDF (reference sequence). The V and J ends lost 3 bases and 0 bases respectively, with 9 bases between them. The CDR3 bases are TGTGCCACCAGCAGTTACAAATACTCTGGAAACACCATATATTTT. Translating gives CATSSYKYSGNTIYF.

The CDR3 loop reads CASRASGDQPQHF. The DNA of the CDR3 is TGTGCCAGCAGGGCGTCAGGGGATCAGCCCCAGCATTTT. The J gene is TRBJ1-5, the V gene TRBV7-3, with D possibly matching TRBD1 (6 bases). The CDR3 sequence is 13 residues long. Germline V gene sequence: CDR1 SGHTA, CDR2 FQGTGA. V was cut by 6 bases and J by 5 bases, with 11 bases left in between.

The V and J genes are TRBV10-3 and TRBJ2-5; the match to TRBD2 covers 10 bases. The CDR3 runs to 15 residues. Trimming at V came to 3 bases and at J to 0 bases, leaving 1 base not matched to a gene. Germline CDR1 reads ENHRY; CDR2 reads SYGVKD. CDR3 loop: CAISETSGNQETQYF. CDR3 sequence (DNA): TGTGCCATCAGTGAAACTAGCGGGAACCAAGAGACCCAGTACTTC.

This clonotype was detected many times. One end of the junction is discordant with germline, which a read error may explain. This chain joins TRBV5-1 and TRBJ1-1, with D possibly being TRBD1 (5 bases). The CDR3 contains 13 residues. Germline-derived CDR1 and CDR2 are SGHRS and YFSETQ. Written as DNA, the CDR3 is TGTGCCAGCAGCCTGGGGACGGGGACTGAAGCTTTCTTT. This encodes CASSLGTGTEAFF.

This clonotype was seen a single time. An end of the junction differs from the germline gene, which may be a read error. V and J are TRBV10-3 and TRBJ2-7; 9 bases map to TRBD2. Germline V CDR1 and CDR2: ENHRY, SYGVKD. This CDR3 is 15 amino acids long. CDR3 nucleotides: TGTGCCAGCAGTGTACTAGCGGGTGACACCGGGGAGCTGTACTTC. It codes for CASSVLAGDTGELYF.

This clonotype was recorded at least ten times. The chain has TRBV12-3 or TRBV12-4 and TRBJ1-2, with a weak D call TRBD1 (5 bases). Trimming pared 3 bases from V and 8 bases from J, leaving 13 bases between. CDR3 length: 13 amino acids. CDR3 nucleotides: TGTGCCAGCAGTTTCAGGGACTCGGGGGGCTACACCTTC. Encoded protein: CASSFRDSGGYTF.

This clonotype was recorded at least ten times. This CDR3 is CATSLRTPGNEKLFF. The CDR3 DNA is TGTGCCACCAGCCTTAGGACCCCGGGTAATGAAAAACTGTTTTTT. The chain is built from TRBV15 and TRBJ1-4; D remains ambiguous. Germline V gene sequence: CDR1 LNHNV, CDR2 YYDKDF (reference sequence). The CDR3 spans 15 residues. Trimming shortened V by 5 bases and J by 4 bases, and 14 bases separated the two germline ends.

This clonotype was seen a few times. V and J are TRBV28 and TRBJ2-7; 7 bases fit TRBD1. The CDR3 has 15 amino acids. Per germline, CDR1 MDHEN and CDR2 SYDVKM. Losses at the gene ends were 3 bases for V and 9 bases for J; bases not matched to a gene: 14. As DNA, the CDR3 is TGTGCCAGCAGTTTGGGGGACAGAGCTTCCGCTGGGCAGTACTTC. Protein: CASSLGDRASAGQYF.

The gene calls are TRBV15 and TRBJ1-1; D is ambiguous. The V gene's germline CDR1 is LNHNV and CDR2 YYDKDF (reference sequence). CDR3 size: 14 residues. Trimming left V 0 bases short and J 3 bases short, with 8 bases between. The CDR3: CATSRDFGHTEAFF. DNA of the CDR3: TGTGCCACCAGCAGAGACTTCGGACACACTGAAGCTTTCTTT.

This clonotype was picked up many times. The CDR3 sequence: CASSPHRSGANVLTF. CDR3 coding DNA: TGTGCCAGCAGTCCGCACCGCTCTGGGGCCAACGTCCTGACTTTC. The chain couples TRBV6-5 to TRBJ2-6; D uncertain. Germline loops: CDR1 MNHEY, CDR2 SVGAGI. The CDR3 covers 15 residues. V lost 5 bases, J lost 0 bases, and 8 bases lay in between.

The V call is TRBV28, the J call TRBJ1-6; D remains ambiguous. Per the germline V gene, CDR1 is MDHEN and CDR2 is SYDVKM. V was clipped by 6 bases and J by 4 bases, with 7 bases between them. The CDR3 sequence is 13 residues long. CDR3 region: CASSTNYNSPLHF. The CDR3 DNA is TGTGCCAGCAGCACCAATTATAATTCACCCCTCCACTTT.

This clonotype was picked up many times. The V gene is TRBV20-1, the J gene TRBJ2-5, with D perhaps TRBD2 (6 bases). Germline V CDR1 and CDR2: DFQATT, SNEGSKA (reference sequence). Trimming stripped 8 bases from V and 3 bases from J, with 19 bases between. The CDR3 has 14 residues. CDR3 DNA sequence: TGCAGTATGCTGGGGGGAGGAAGGGAAGAGACCCAGTACTTC. Its translation: CSMLGGGREETQYF.

The chain is built from TRBV4-3 and TRBJ2-5, with 7 bases identical to TRBD2. The CDR3 runs 16 residues. The V gene's germline CDR1 is LGHNA and CDR2 YSLEER. V lost 0 bases and J lost 5; bases outside the gene matches: 9. CDR3 in DNA: TGCGCCAGCAGCCAAGACGTCGCCGGGGGAGGGGAGACCCAGTACTTC. It encodes CASSQDVAGGGETQYF.

This clonotype was observed at least ten times. This rearrangement joins TRBV9 to TRBJ2-1; D perhaps matches TRBD2 (6 bases). The CDR3 contains 15 residues. CDR1 is SGDLS and CDR2 is YYNGEE in the germline V gene. With 3 bases removed from V and 4 bases from J, the gap between germline ends came to 14 bases. The CDR3 DNA follows: TGTGCCAGCAGCGGGGGGAGGCAGGTGTACAATGAGCAGTTCTTC. Residues: CASSGGRQVYNEQFF.

This clonotype was found once. J is TRBJ1-5 and V is TRBV6-1; D remains unclear. Germline CDR1 and CDR2: MNHNS and SASEGT. Trimming removed 5 bases from V and 0 bases from J, with 14 bases in between. The CDR3 loop spans 16 amino acids. CDR3 DNA sequence: TGTGCCAGCAGTCCTTGGACTGGGGATAGCAATCAGCCCCAGCATTTT. It yields the protein CASSPWTGDSNQPQHF.

This clonotype turned up a few times. The gene calls are TRBV28 and TRBJ1-4, with 9 bases fitting TRBD1. The CDR3 is 15 residues long. V dropped 3 bases and J dropped 10; count of bases not matched to a gene: 9. Germline V gives CDR1 MDHEN, CDR2 SYDVKM. The DNA of the CDR3 is TGTGCCAGCAGTTTTCCCACACAGGGGGCAGGAAAACTGTTTTTT. Residues: CASSFPTQGAGKLFF.

This clonotype was counted a few times. The rearrangement links TRBV29-1 to TRBJ2-6; D unresolved. The V gene lost 7 bases and the J gene lost 0 bases, with 4 bases spanning the gap. This CDR3 has 12 amino acids. Germline loops: CDR1 SQVTM, CDR2 ANQGSEA. The CDR3 region has the DNA TGCAGCGCCGACTCTGGGGCCAACGTCCTGACTTTC. This sequence encodes CSADSGANVLTF.

This clonotype has ten or more counts. The chain carries TRBV9 and TRBJ1-3, with no clear D. The CDR3 runs to 15 residues. V was pared by 0 bases and J by 0 bases, with 7 bases between. Germline V gene lookup returns CDR1 SGDLS and CDR2 YYNGEE. CDR3 loop: CASSVDTVSGNTIYF. The CDR3 nucleotides read TGTGCCAGCAGCGTAGACACGGTCTCTGGAAACACCATATATTTT.

This clonotype was counted at least ten times. J is TRBJ2-5 and V is TRBV5-1, with 9 bases matching TRBD1. This CDR3 comprises 16 residues. J lost 0 bases, V lost 4 bases, and 7 bases had no gene match. CDR1 is SGHRS, CDR2 YFSETQ, per germline. CDR3 sequence: CASSLTGTGYQETQYF. The CDR3 nucleotides read TGCGCCAGCAGCCTTACCGGGACAGGGTACCAAGAGACCCAGTACTTC.

This clonotype was counted ten times or more. This rearrangement joins TRBV5-1 to TRBJ1-1, with TRBD1 as a possible D gene (6 bases). The germline V gene encodes CDR1 SGHRS and CDR2 YFSETQ. V lost 2 bases to trimming and J lost 4 bases, with 15 bases between them. This CDR3 is built from 15 residues. Here the CDR3 reads CASSFLGARGTEAFF. DNA for the CDR3: TGCGCCAGCAGCTTTTTGGGGGCCCGAGGCACTGAAGCTTTCTTT.

This clonotype was picked up a small number of times. This chain joins TRBV3-1 and TRBJ2-2; no firm D call. Trimming shortened V by 4 bases and J by 1 base, and 7 bases separated the two germline ends. Germline CDR1 LGHDT, CDR2 YNNKEL (reference sequence). This CDR3 contains 14 residues. The CDR3 coding sequence is TGTGCCAGCAGCCGCCACAAGAACACCGGGGAGCTGTTTTTT. Amino acids: CASSRHKNTGELFF.

V gene TRBV29-1 combines with J gene TRBJ1-4; a weak D match, TRBD1 (6 bases). Trimming removed 2 bases from V and 8 bases from J, with 15 bases in between. The CDR3 loop spans 14 amino acids. CDR1 and CDR2 from the germline V gene are SQVTM and ANQGSEA. This CDR3 reads CSVEWGRGSEKLFF. CDR3 DNA sequence: TGCAGCGTTGAATGGGGCAGGGGAAGCGAAAAACTGTTTTTT.

At least ten counts were recorded for this clonotype. The genes are TRBV2 and TRBJ2-3; 7 positions agree with TRBD2. Germline CDR1 is SNHLY and CDR2 is FYNNEI. The CDR3 is made up of 15 amino acids. The V segment lost 7 bases and the J segment 0 bases; nucleotides outside the gene matches: 7. The DNA for the CDR3 is TGTGCCAGCATCGGCGGGACTACTAGCACAGATACGCAGTATTTT. It encodes CASIGGTTSTDTQYF.